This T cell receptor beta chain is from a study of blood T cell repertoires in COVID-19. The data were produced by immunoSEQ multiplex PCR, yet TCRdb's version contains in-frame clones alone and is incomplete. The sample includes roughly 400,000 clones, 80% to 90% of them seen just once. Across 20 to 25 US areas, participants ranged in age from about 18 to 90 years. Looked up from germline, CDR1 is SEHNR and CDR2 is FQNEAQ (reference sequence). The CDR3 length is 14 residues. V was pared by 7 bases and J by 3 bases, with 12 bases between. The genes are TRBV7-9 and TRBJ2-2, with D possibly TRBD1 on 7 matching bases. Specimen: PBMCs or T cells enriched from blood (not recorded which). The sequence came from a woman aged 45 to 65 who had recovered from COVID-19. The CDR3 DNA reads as TGTGCCAGCAAGGCCAGGGGGGACACCGGGGAGCTGTTTTTT. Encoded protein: CASKARGDTGELFF.